This TCR beta chain came from a study of blood T cell repertoires in COVID-19. TCRdb keeps only in-frame clones here, not all; method: immunoSEQ multiplex PCR. The sample has about 400,000 clones; 85% to 90% are singletons. CDR1 is SGHRS, CDR2 YFSETQ, per germline. The CDR3 extends over 14 amino acids. V shed 2 bases, J shed 4 bases, and the junction held 2 bases outside the gene matches. This clone was observed a few times. The same CDR3 arises from other DNA sequences in this sample as well. This TCR was sampled from a woman between 25 and 40 years old with acute or convalescent COVID-19. The sequencing input was peripheral blood. The gene calls are TRBV5-1 and TRBJ1-3; TRBD1 aligns across 8 bases. The CDR3 reads CASSLGTGGNTIYF. In DNA, the CDR3 is TGCGCCAGCAGCTTAGGGACAGGAGGAAACACCATATATTTT.